These T cell receptor beta chains were read from a single sample in a study of shared clonotypes between healthy human individuals. Sequenced by immunoSEQ multiplex PCR; TCRdb stores in-frame clones only, minus some. The sample has approximately 2,300,000 clones; less than 95% are singletons. Sequenced input: naive CD4+ T cells from PBMCs. All receptors derive from a man between 18 and 35 years old in good health. Some clones in this sample may be carry-over from other donors' samples. The CDR3 runs from the conserved cysteine through the conserved F or W. The order of the fields is J gene, V gene, CDR3 protein.

J gene: TRBJ2-2; V gene: TRBV6-1; CDR3 protein: CASTDHLENTGELFF
J gene: TRBJ2-3; V gene: TRBV27; CDR3 protein: CASNPQWGWGPDTQYF
J gene: TRBJ1-2; V gene: TRBV28; CDR3 protein: CASSLSGGAGNYGYTF
J gene: TRBJ2-3; V gene: TRBV2; CDR3 protein: CASTSGPSTDTQYF
J gene: TRBJ2-3; V gene: TRBV29-1; CDR3 protein: CSVEGGFRTDTQYF
J gene: TRBJ1-2; V gene: TRBV25-1; CDR3 protein: CASSDSGWPVGYTF
J gene: TRBJ2-2; V gene: TRBV9; CDR3 protein: CASSPWATGELFF
J gene: TRBJ1-1; V gene: TRBV15; CDR3 protein: CATSIGGAGATEAFF
J gene: TRBJ2-5; V gene: TRBV7-2; CDR3 protein: CASSLIPGQARETQYF
J gene: TRBJ2-7; V gene: TRBV7-2; CDR3 protein: CASSLRTGGYYEQYF
J gene: TRBJ2-1; V gene: TRBV5-1; CDR3 protein: CASSQGLAVHGEQFF
J gene: TRBJ2-1; V gene: TRBV6-6; CDR3 protein: CASSYFGTSGSDEQFF
J gene: TRBJ2-3; V gene: TRBV5-8; CDR3 protein: CASSFSGRRADTQYF
J gene: TRBJ2-5; V gene: TRBV28; CDR3 protein: CASSSGETQYF
J gene: TRBJ2-2; V gene: TRBV28; CDR3 protein: CASSFPTSSRELFF
J gene: TRBJ2-5; V gene: TRBV7-9; CDR3 protein: CASSFERGYQETQYF
J gene: TRBJ2-1; V gene: TRBV5-1; CDR3 protein: CASSLGGTVYNEQFF
J gene: TRBJ2-1; V gene: TRBV19; CDR3 protein: CASSLYAGTSGNEQFF
J gene: TRBJ2-1; V gene: TRBV2; CDR3 protein: CASSTQYNEQFF
J gene: TRBJ1-5; V gene: TRBV2; CDR3 protein: CASSPGTGHQPQHF
J gene: TRBJ1-3; V gene: TRBV30; CDR3 protein: CAWSVGNPGNTIYF
J gene: TRBJ2-5; V gene: TRBV20-1; CDR3 protein: CGAAGRETQYF
J gene: TRBJ2-7; V gene: TRBV29-1; CDR3 protein: CSARNRTYSYEQYF
J gene: TRBJ1-1; V gene: TRBV5-1; CDR3 protein: CASSYGQGALEAFF
J gene: TRBJ2-5; V gene: TRBV5-6; CDR3 protein: CASSLAGTSARAQYF
J gene: TRBJ1-1; V gene: TRBV7-9; CDR3 protein: CASSSSGGKGGTEAFF
J gene: TRBJ2-2; V gene: TRBV6-5; CDR3 protein: CASGRDLNTGELFF
J gene: TRBJ2-5; V gene: TRBV5-1; CDR3 protein: CASSYPSGQETQYF
J gene: TRBJ1-5; V gene: TRBV6-5; CDR3 protein: CASSYDPGQPQHF
J gene: TRBJ2-2; V gene: TRBV6-5; CDR3 protein: CASRPNTNTGELFF
J gene: TRBJ1-5; V gene: TRBV19; CDR3 protein: CASSTGGNQPQHF
J gene: TRBJ2-5; V gene: TRBV10-3; CDR3 protein: CAIRGTVRGTQYF
J gene: TRBJ2-5; V gene: TRBV28; CDR3 protein: CASSLAGGRETQYF
J gene: TRBJ2-7; V gene: TRBV18; CDR3 protein: CASSQGRISYEQYF
J gene: TRBJ1-3; V gene: TRBV29-1; CDR3 protein: CSVVLGILLSGNTIYF
J gene: TRBJ2-1; V gene: TRBV28; CDR3 protein: CASSASLARTYNEQFF